The clone carrying this T cell receptor (beta chain) appeared many times. This sample stems from a study of read filtering for tumor transcriptome and immune sequencing. The library was built from roughly 400 ng RNA with molecular barcoded adaptors for alpha/delta and beta/gamma chains. A single record per CDR3 protein comes from TCRdb applying MiXCR to the reads. The table has around 130,000 distinct CDR3 sequences, about 13% seen once; the top ten hold around 8.3%. What was sequenced was a population of CD138-negative cells sorted from bone marrow. The sequence derives from a donor at least 40 years old with multiple myeloma.

CDR3 in DNA: TGCAGTGCCCCCCGATGGGGTAGCGGAGAAGAGACCCAGTACTTC. It encodes CSAPRWGSGEETQYF. The chain carries TRBV20-1 and TRBJ2-5; D perhaps matches TRBD2 (6 bases). Per the germline V gene, CDR1 is DFQATT and CDR2 is SNEGSKA (reference sequence). Trimming removed 6 bases from V and 3 bases from J, with 20 bases in between. The CDR3 spans 15 residues.